These T cell receptor beta chains were read from a single sample in a study of blood T cell repertoires in COVID-19. The repertoire was sequenced with immunoSEQ multiplex PCR; TCRdb's copy has only in-frame clones and lacks some. Among around 40,000 clones, approximately 85% were seen once, and the ten largest hold approximately 14%. The sequenced sample was peripheral blood. The source of these receptors is a human donor in a cohort sampled during active COVID-19. The CDR3 runs from the conserved cysteine through the conserved F or W. A D gene is named only where the DNA matches it firmly. The size entry is marked missing in some rows and otherwise reads once, few, many or a size class.

V	D	J	size	DNA	CDR3
TRBV27	TRBD2	TRBJ2-2	-	TGTGCCAGCAGGACGGGACTAGCGGGCAGGTCCGGGGAGCTGTTTTTT	CASRTGLAGRSGELFF
TRBV11-2	TRBD2	TRBJ2-7	-	TGTGCCAGCAGCTTAGCCCCCGCAGGGAGGGCCTACTACGAGCAGTACTTC	CASSLAPAGRAYYEQYF
TRBV2	-	TRBJ2-1	-	TGTGCCAGCAGTGAAAGTAAGCGGGCCGAGGAGTTCTTC	CASSESKRAEEFF
TRBV5-1	-	TRBJ1-3	-	TGCGCCAGCAGCCCGACAAATTCTGGAAACACCATATATTTT	CASSPTNSGNTIYF
TRBV10-3	-	TRBJ2-1	-	TGTGCCATCAGTGATTCCGGGACCTACAATGAGCAGTTCTTC	CAISDSGTYNEQFF
TRBV11-2	-	TRBJ1-3	-	TGTGCCAGCAGCTTTTATGGAAACACCATATATTTT	CASSFYGNTIYF
TRBV27	TRBD2	TRBJ2-1	-	TGTGCCAGCAGTTTAAGCGGGGGGCCGAAAGGGCAGTTCTTC	CASSLSGGPKGQFF
TRBV25-1	TRBD1	TRBJ1-5	few	TGTGCCACCCAAGGGACAGGGGGCGCTGGCAATCAGCCCCAGCATTTT	CATQGTGGAGNQPQHF
TRBV29-1	-	TRBJ2-1	-	TGCAGCGTTGTCGGTTGGAGGACGGTAATCAATGAGCAGTTCTTC	CSVVGWRTVINEQFF
TRBV10-3	TRBD2	TRBJ2-2	-	TGTGCCATCAAGACTAGCAGAGACGCCGGGGAGCTGTTTTTT	CAIKTSRDAGELFF
TRBV5-1	-	TRBJ2-3	-	TGCGCCAGCAGTTTGGTCGGGACTCCGGGAGATACGCAGTATTTT	CASSLVGTPGDTQYF
TRBV7-9	-	TRBJ2-5	-	TGTGCCAGCAGCTTAAGCACTAGCCGGGAGACCCAGTACTTC	CASSLSTSRETQYF
TRBV7-9	TRBD1	TRBJ1-5	-	TGTGCCAGCAGCTTAGGGACAGGTTATCAGCCCCAGCATTTT	CASSLGTGYQPQHF
TRBV7-8	-	TRBJ2-7	-	TGTGCCAGCAGCGTCGGACAGAGTTCAGGGACGGCCTACGAGCAGTACTTC	CASSVGQSSGTAYEQYF
TRBV11-3	-	TRBJ2-1	-	TGTGCCAGCAGTCCCCGACAGCGAAAGCAGTTCTTC	CASSPRQRKQFF
TRBV2	-	TRBJ1-5	-	TGTGCCAGCAGTCAGACGGGGAATCAGCCCCAGCATTTT	CASSQTGNQPQHF
TRBV2	-	TRBJ1-2	-	TGTGCCAGCAGTGAAGTAGGGGCCAGCTATGGCTACACCTTC	CASSEVGASYGYTF
TRBV5-5	TRBD1	TRBJ1-3	-	TGTGCCAGCAGCTTGGCCGGGACAGAAGGAAACACCATATATTTT	CASSLAGTEGNTIYF
TRBV9	TRBD2	TRBJ2-3	-	TGTGCCAGCAGCCCCCCTGAGGGGAGGGGCCCAGATACGCAGTATTTT	CASSPPEGRGPDTQYF
TRBV7-2	-	TRBJ1-5	-	TGTGCCAGCAGCTACCACGACAGATTGTATAGCAATCAGCCCCAGCATTTT	CASSYHDRLYSNQPQHF
TRBV10-3	-	TRBJ2-2	-	TGTGCCGTTTACAGGGTGAACACCGGGGAGCTGTTTTTT	CAVYRVNTGELFF
TRBV4-1	-	TRBJ1-1	few	TGCGCCAGCAGCCTGACGGGGAGGCCCACTGAAGCTTTCTTT	CASSLTGRPTEAFF
TRBV7-3	-	TRBJ1-1	-	TGTGCCAGCAGCTTAGGGCCCCTGAACACTGAAGCTTTCTTT	CASSLGPLNTEAFF
TRBV24-1	TRBD2	TRBJ2-5	-	TGTGCCACCAGTGATTTCCCGAGTAGCGGGGGAAAAGAGACCCAGTACTTC	CATSDFPSSGGKETQYF
TRBV10-1	-	TRBJ2-3	-	TGCGCCAGCAGGCCGCCTAGCGCAGATACGCAGTATTTT	CASRPPSADTQYF
TRBV18	TRBD2	TRBJ2-3	-	TGTGCCAGCTCACCGACTAGCGGGGGGACCACAGATACGCAGTATTTT	CASSPTSGGTTDTQYF
TRBV5-6	-	TRBJ1-1	-	TGTGCCAGCAGTTGGCGGAAGGAAGCTTTCTTT	CASSWRKEAFF
TRBV6-2/TRBV6-3	-	TRBJ2-3	-	TGTGCCAGCAGTTACCAAGCGGCCCGCCCAGATACGCAGTATTTT	CASSYQAARPDTQYF
TRBV2	-	TRBJ1-1	-	TGTGCCAGCAGACCCCCAGGGCTTGTCGCTTTCTTT	CASRPPGLVAFF